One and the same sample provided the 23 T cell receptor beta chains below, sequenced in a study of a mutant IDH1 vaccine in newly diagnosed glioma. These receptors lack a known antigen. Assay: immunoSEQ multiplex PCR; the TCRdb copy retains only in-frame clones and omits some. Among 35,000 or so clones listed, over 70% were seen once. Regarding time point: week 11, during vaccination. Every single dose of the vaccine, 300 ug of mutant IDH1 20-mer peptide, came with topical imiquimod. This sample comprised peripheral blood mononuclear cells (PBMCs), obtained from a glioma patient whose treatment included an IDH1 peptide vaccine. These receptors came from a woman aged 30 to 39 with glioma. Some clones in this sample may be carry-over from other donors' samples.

The CDR3 loop reads CASSFGANYGYTF. The DNA for the CDR3 is TGTGCCAGCAGCTTCGGAGCTAACTATGGCTACACCTTC. The V call is TRBV5-4, the J call TRBJ1-2; D not resolved. V lost 2 bases and J 0 bases, leaving 5 bases between the germline ends. This CDR3 region has 13 residues. The germline gives CDR1 SGHNT, CDR2 YYREEE (reference sequence).

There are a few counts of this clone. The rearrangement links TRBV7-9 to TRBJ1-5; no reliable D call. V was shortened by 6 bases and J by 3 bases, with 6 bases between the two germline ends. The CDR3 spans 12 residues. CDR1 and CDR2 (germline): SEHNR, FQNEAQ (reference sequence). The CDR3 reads CASSHDNQPQHF. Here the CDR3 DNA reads TGTGCCAGCAGTCACGACAATCAGCCCCAGCATTTT. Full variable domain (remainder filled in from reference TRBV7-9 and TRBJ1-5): DTGVSQNPRHKITKRGQNVTFRCDPISEHNRLYWYRQTLGQGPEFLTYFQNEAQLEKSRLLSDRFSAERPKGSFSTLEIQRTEQGDSAMYLCASSHDNQPQHFGDGTRLSIL.

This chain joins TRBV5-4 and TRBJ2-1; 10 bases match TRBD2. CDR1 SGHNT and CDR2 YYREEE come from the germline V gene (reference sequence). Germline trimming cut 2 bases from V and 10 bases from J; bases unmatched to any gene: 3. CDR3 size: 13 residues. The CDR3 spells CASSFLTSGEQFF. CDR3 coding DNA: TGTGCCAGCAGCTTCCTGACTAGCGGGGAGCAGTTCTTC.

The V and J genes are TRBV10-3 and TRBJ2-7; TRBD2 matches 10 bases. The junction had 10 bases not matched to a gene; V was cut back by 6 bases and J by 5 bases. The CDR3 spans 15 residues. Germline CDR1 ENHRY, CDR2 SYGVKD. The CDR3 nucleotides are TGTGCCATCAGGGGAACTAGCGGGATCCCCCACGAGCAGTACTTC. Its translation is CAIRGTSGIPHEQYF.

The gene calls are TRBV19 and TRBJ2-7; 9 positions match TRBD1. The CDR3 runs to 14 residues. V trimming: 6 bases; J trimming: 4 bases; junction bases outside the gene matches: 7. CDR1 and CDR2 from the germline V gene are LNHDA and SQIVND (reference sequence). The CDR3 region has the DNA TGTGCCAGTAGCCTCGGGACAGGGCCTTACGAGCAGTACTTC. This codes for CASSLGTGPYEQYF. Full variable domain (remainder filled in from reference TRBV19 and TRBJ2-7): DGGITQSPKYLFRKEGQNVTLSCEQNLNHDAMYWYRQDPGQGLRLIYYSQIVNDFQKGDIAEGYSVSREKKESFPLTVTSAQKNPTAFYLCASSLGTGPYEQYFGPGTRLTVT.

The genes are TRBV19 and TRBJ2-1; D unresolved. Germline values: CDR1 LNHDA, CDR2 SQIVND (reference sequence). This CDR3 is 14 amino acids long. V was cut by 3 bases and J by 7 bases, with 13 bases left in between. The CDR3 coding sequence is TGTGCCAGTAGTATCGACCCGGACGGAAATGAGCAGTTCTTC. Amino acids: CASSIDPDGNEQFF.

CDR3 in amino acids: CASSSGARTDTQYF. CDR3 DNA: TGTGCCAGCAGCTCGGGGGCCCGCACAGATACGCAGTATTTT. The chain carries TRBV13 and TRBJ2-3; D assignment may be TRBD1 or TRBD2 (6 bases each). V lost 4 bases and J lost 1, with 9 bases in between. Germline V CDR1 and CDR2: PRHDT, FYEKMQ (reference sequence). The CDR3 contains 14 residues.

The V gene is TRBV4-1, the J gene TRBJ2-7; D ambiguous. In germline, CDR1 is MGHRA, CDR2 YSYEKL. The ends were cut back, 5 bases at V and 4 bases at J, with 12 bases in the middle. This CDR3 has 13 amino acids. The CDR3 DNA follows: TGCGCCAGCAGCTACCAGACGCTATACGAGCAGTACTTC. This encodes CASSYQTLYEQYF.

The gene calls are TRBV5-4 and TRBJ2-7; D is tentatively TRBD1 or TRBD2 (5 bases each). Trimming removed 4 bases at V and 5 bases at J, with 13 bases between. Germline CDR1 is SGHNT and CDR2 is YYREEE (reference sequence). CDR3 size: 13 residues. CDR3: CASSRGPSNEQYF. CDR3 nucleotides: TGTGCCAGCAGCAGGGGACCGAGCAACGAGCAGTACTTC.

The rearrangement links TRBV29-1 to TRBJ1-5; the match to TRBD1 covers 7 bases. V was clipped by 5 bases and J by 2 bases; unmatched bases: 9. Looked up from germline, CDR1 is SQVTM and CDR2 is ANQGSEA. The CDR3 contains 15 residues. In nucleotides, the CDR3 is TGCAGCGTTATCGATAGGGGGCACGGCAATCAGCCCCAGCATTTT. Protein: CSVIDRGHGNQPQHF.

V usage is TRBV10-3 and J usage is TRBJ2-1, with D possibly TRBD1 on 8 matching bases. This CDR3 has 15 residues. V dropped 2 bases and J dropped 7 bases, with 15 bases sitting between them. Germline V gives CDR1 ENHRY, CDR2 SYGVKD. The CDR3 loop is CAISETTGGANEQFF. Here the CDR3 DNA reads TGTGCCATCAGTGAGACAACAGGGGGGGCGAATGAGCAGTTCTTC.

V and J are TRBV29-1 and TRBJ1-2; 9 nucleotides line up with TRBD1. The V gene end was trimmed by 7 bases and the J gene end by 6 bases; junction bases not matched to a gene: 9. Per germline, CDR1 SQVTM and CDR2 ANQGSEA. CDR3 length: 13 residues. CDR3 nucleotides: TGCAGCGCCTACACAGGGGGCGCAGATGGCTACACCTTC. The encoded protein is CSAYTGGADGYTF.

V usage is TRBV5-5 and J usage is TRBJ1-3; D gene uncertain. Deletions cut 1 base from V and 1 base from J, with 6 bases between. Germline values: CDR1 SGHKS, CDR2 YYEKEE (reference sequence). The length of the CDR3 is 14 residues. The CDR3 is CASSLLLSGNTIYF. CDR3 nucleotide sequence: TGTGCCAGCAGCTTGCTACTTTCTGGAAACACCATATATTTT.

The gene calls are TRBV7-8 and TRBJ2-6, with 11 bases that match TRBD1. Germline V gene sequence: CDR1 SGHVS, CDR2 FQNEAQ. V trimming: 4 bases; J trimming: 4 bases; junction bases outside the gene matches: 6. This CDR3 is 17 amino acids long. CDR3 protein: CASSSRTGGSGANVLTF. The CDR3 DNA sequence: TGTGCCAGCAGCTCCCGGACAGGGGGCTCAGGGGCCAACGTCCTGACTTTC.

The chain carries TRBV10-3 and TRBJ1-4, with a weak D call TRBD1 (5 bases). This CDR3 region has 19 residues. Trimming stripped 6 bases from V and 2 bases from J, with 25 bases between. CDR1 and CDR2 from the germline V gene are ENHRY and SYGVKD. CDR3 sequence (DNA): TGTGCCATCAGCCCGGGACCCATTGTGATTCCCGACACTAATGAAAAACTGTTTTTT. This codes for CAISPGPIVIPDTNEKLFF.

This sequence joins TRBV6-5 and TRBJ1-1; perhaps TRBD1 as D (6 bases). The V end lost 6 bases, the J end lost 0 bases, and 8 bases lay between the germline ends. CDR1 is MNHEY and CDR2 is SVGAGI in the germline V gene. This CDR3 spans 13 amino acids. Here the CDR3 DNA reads TGTGCCAGCAGCCGGACAGTGAACACTGAAGCTTTCTTT. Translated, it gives CASSRTVNTEAFF.

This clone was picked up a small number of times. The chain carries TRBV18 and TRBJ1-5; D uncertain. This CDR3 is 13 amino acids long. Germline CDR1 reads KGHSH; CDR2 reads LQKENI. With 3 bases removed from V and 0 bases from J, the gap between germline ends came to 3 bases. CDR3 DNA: TGTGCCAGCTCACCTTATAGCAATCAGCCCCAGCATTTT. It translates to CASSPYSNQPQHF. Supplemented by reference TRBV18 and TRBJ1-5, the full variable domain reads NAGVMQNPRHLVRRRGQEARLRCSPMKGHSHVYWYRQLPEEGLKFMVYLQKENIIDESGMPKERFSAEFPKEGPSILRIQQVVRGDSAAYFCASSPYSNQPQHFGDGTRLSIL.

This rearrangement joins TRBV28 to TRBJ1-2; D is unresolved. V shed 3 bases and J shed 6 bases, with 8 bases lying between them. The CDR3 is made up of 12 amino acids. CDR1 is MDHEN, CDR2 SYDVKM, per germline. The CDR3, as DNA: TGTGCCAGCAGTTTGGTTACGGATGGCTACACCTTC. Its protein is CASSLVTDGYTF.

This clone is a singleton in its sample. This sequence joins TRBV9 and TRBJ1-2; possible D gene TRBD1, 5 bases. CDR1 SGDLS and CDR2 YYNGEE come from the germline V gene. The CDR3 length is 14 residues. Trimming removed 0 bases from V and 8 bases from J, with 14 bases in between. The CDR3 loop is CASSVDGSGEGYTF. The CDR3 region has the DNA TGTGCCAGCAGCGTAGATGGGTCGGGGGAAGGCTACACCTTC.

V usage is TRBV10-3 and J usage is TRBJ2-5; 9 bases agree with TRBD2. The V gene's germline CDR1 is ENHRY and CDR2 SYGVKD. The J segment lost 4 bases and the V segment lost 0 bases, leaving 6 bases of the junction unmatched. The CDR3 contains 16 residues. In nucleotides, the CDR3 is TGTGCCATCAGTGAGTCGGGTAGCGGGAGAAGAGAGACCCAGTACTTC. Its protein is CAISESGSGRRETQYF.

CDR3 nucleotide sequence: TGTGCCAGCAGTGATATGGGTCTCTCCTCCTACAATGAGCAGTTCTTC. It yields the protein CASSDMGLSSYNEQFF. This chain connects TRBV6-1 to TRBJ2-1; no definite D call. The CDR3 has 16 amino acids. CDR1 is MNHNS and CDR2 is SASEGT in the germline V gene. The V end was cut by 3 bases, the J end by 0 bases, with 12 bases between.

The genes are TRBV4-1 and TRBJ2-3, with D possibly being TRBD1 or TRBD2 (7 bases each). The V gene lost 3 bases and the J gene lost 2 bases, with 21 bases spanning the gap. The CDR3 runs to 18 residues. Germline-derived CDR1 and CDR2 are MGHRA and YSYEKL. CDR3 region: CASSQRRGLAEPTDTQYF. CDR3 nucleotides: TGCGCCAGCAGCCAGAGAAGGGGGCTAGCGGAACCCACAGATACGCAGTATTTT.

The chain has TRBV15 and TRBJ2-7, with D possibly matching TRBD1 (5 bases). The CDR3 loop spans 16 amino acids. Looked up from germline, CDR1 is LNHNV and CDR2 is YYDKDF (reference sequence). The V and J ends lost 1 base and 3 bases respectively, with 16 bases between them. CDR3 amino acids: CATSRGPQGGDYEQYF. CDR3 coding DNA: TGTGCCACCAGCAGAGGCCCCCAGGGTGGGGACTACGAGCAGTACTTC.